A single sample gave rise to the 11 T cell receptor beta chains below, sequenced in a study of OX40 agonist ivuxolimab in advanced cancers. Here immunoSEQ multiplex PCR was the method, and the copy in TCRdb shows in-frame clones only, minus some. The data hold 100,000 or so clones, with less than 90% observed a single time. The specimen was CD4+ or CD8+ T cells sorted from blood, collected in a trial of the OX40 agonist ivuxolimab. The receptors stem from an adult with an advanced solid tumor such as melanoma, head and neck, liver or kidney cancer.

The chain employs TRBV29-1 and TRBJ1-1; 9 nucleotides agree with TRBD1. The V gene end was trimmed by 5 bases and the J gene end by 5 bases; junction bases not matched to a gene: 6. Germline assignment: CDR1 SQVTM and CDR2 ANQGSEA. The CDR3 sequence is 13 residues long. The DNA of the CDR3 is TGCAGCGTTAGGGGGACAGGGTTGACTGAAGCTTTCTTT. Amino acid sequence: CSVRGTGLTEAFF.

The chain links TRBV19 to TRBJ2-1; 12 positions match TRBD2. In germline, CDR1 is LNHDA, CDR2 SQIVND (reference sequence). The CDR3 covers 14 residues. The V gene end was trimmed by 8 bases and the J gene end by 4 bases; junction bases not matched to a gene: 3. The CDR3 protein is CASSGTSGYNEQFF. Written as DNA, the CDR3 is TGTGCCAGTTCAGGGACTAGCGGGTACAATGAGCAGTTCTTC.

The chain employs TRBV27 and TRBJ2-6; D ambiguous. CDR1 and CDR2 from the germline V gene are MNHEY and SMNVEV (reference sequence). The CDR3 is 16 residues long. Between the trimmed V and J ends, which lost 6 bases and 2 bases, there was a span of 14 bases. CDR3 region: CASSPRVGTGANVLTF. The DNA of the CDR3 is TGTGCCAGCAGCCCCCGGGTTGGTACTGGGGCCAACGTCCTGACTTTC.

V is TRBV18 and J is TRBJ2-1; 10 bases are a match to TRBD2. This CDR3 region has 15 residues. Germline trimming cut 6 bases from V and 2 bases from J; bases unmatched to any gene: 4. Germline loops: CDR1 KGHSH, CDR2 LQKENI. Here the CDR3 DNA reads TGTGCCAGCTCCCCTAGCGGGGGCCCCTACAATGAGCAGTTCTTC. Its protein product is CASSPSGGPYNEQFF.

V usage is TRBV4-2 and J usage is TRBJ1-2; D is ambiguous. Trimming cost V 2 bases and J 7 bases, with 23 bases left between them. The CDR3 consists of 17 residues. The germline gives CDR1 LGHNA, CDR2 YNFKEQ. In nucleotides, the CDR3 is TGTGCCAGCAGCCAACACGGTACCCGGGCCTCCAGTCCTGGCTACACCTTC. Protein product: CASSQHGTRASSPGYTF.

The chain is built from TRBV25-1 and TRBJ1-4; no reliable D call. CDR3 length: 12 amino acids. CDR1 is MGHDK and CDR2 is SYGVNS in the germline V gene. Trimming took off 7 bases at V and 2 bases at J, with 5 bases between the two ends. In DNA, the CDR3 is TGTGCCAGCAAGTCGACTAATGAAAAACTGTTTTTT. Encoded protein: CASKSTNEKLFF. The variable domain in full, completed from reference TRBV25-1 and TRBJ1-4, reads EADIYQTPRYLVIGTGKKITLECSQTMGHDKMYWYQQDPGMELHLIHYSYGVNSTEKGDLSSESTVSRIRTEHFPLTLESARPSHTSQYLCASKSTNEKLFFGSGTQLSVL.

The chain uses TRBV6-1 and TRBJ2-3, with 7 bases identical to TRBD2. The germline V gene encodes CDR1 MNHNS and CDR2 SASEGT. J was trimmed by 0 bases and V by 5 bases; bases with no gene match: 2. The CDR3 sequence is 14 residues long. The CDR3 reads CASSPGLSTDTQYF. Written as DNA, the CDR3 is TGTGCCAGCAGTCCGGGACTAAGCACAGATACGCAGTATTTT.

V is TRBV5-1 and J is TRBJ1-1; D call uncertain. Looked up from germline, CDR1 is SGHRS and CDR2 is YFSETQ. V lost 2 bases and J 8 bases, leaving 10 bases between the germline ends. This CDR3 comprises 12 residues. The CDR3 sequence is CASSFVAGEAFF. The CDR3 DNA follows: TGCGCCAGCAGCTTCGTGGCAGGAGAAGCTTTCTTT.

The chain combines TRBV7-9 with TRBJ1-3; D is unresolved. The CDR3 has 17 amino acids. Germline loops: CDR1 SEHNR, CDR2 FQNEAQ (reference sequence). V lost 5 bases to trimming and J lost 0 bases, with 17 bases between them. The CDR3 coding sequence is TGTGCCAGCAGCCCACTCGGACTCGCCCTCTCTGGAAACACCATATATTTT. Protein: CASSPLGLALSGNTIYF.

V usage is TRBV7-9 and J usage is TRBJ1-5, with D possibly TRBD1 on 6 matching bases. Germline-derived CDR1 and CDR2 are SEHNR and FQNEAQ (reference sequence). This CDR3 has 16 residues. V was shortened by 4 bases and J by 6 bases, with 19 bases between the two germline ends. The CDR3, as DNA: TGTGCCAGCAGCTCCGAAGGGGGAAGGGCCACTCAGCCCCAGCATTTT. Amino acids: CASSSEGGRATQPQHF.

The chain has TRBV5-1 and TRBJ2-2; perhaps TRBD1 as D (5 bases). The CDR3 length is 14 residues. V shed 2 bases and J shed 4 bases, with 9 bases lying between them. The germline CDR1 and CDR2 sequences are SGHRS and YFSETQ. The CDR3 here is CASSFEGATGELFF. The CDR3 coding sequence is TGCGCCAGCAGCTTTGAAGGGGCCACCGGGGAGCTGTTTTTT. The variable domain in full, with the rest retrieved from reference TRBV5-1 and TRBJ2-2, is KAGVTQTPRYLIKTRGQQVTLSCSPISGHRSVSWYQQTPGQGLQFLFEYFSETQRNKGNFPGRFSGRQFSNSRSEMNVSTLELGDSALYLCASSFEGATGELFFGEGSRLTVL.